The 20 T cell receptor beta chains below all came from one sample that was sequenced in a study of blood T cell repertoires in COVID-19. TCRdb keeps only in-frame clones here, not all; method: immunoSEQ multiplex PCR. The repertoire holds tens of thousands of clones, with approximately 82% as singletons. Sequenced input: peripheral blood. The receptors here all came from a woman older than 75 with acute or convalescent COVID-19.

The chain uses TRBV12-3 or TRBV12-4 and TRBJ1-3; D ambiguous. V lost 6 bases, J lost 7 bases, and 4 bases lay in between. This CDR3 is built from 10 residues. CDR3 region: CASRSNTIYF. Here the CDR3 DNA reads TGTGCCAGCAGATCGAACACCATATATTTT.

The V and J genes are TRBV6-2 or TRBV6-3 and TRBJ1-1; 9 nucleotides agree with TRBD1. Unmatched junction bases numbered 11, after V lost 5 bases and J lost 4 bases. Germline V gene lookup returns CDR1 MNHEY and CDR2 SVGEGT. The CDR3 is 16 amino acids. The CDR3 reads CASSLSRQGGSTEAFF. The CDR3 coding sequence is TGTGCCAGCAGTCTCTCCCGACAGGGGGGGAGCACTGAAGCTTTCTTT.

In DNA, the CDR3 is TGTGCCAGCAGCCAGGACTGGGGAGCGTTAAACATTCAGTACTTC. Protein sequence: CASSQDWGALNIQYF. The rearrangement uses TRBV4-2 and TRBJ2-4; D is perhaps TRBD2 (5 bases). Germline CDR1 and CDR2: LGHNA and YNFKEQ. Trimming took off 3 bases at V and 6 bases at J, with 15 bases between the two ends. This CDR3 spans 15 amino acids.

The chain carries TRBV3-1 (or the pseudogene TRBV3-2) and TRBJ2-1; 9 bases fit TRBD1. Trimming at V came to 4 bases and at J to 7 bases, leaving 8 bases not matched to a gene. The germline V gene has CDR1 LGHDT and CDR2 YNNKEL (reference sequence). This CDR3 is 15 amino acids long. The CDR3 nucleotides are TGTGCCAGCAGCCTCCCCGGGACAGGGCCTAATGAGCAGTTCTTC. Translation: CASSLPGTGPNEQFF.

The rearrangement uses TRBV6-2 or TRBV6-3 and TRBJ2-1; the match to TRBD2 covers 16 bases. Germline assignment: CDR1 MNHEY and CDR2 SVGEGT. Trimming took 6 bases from V and 7 from J; bases not matched to a gene: 9. This CDR3 is 17 amino acids long. The CDR3 DNA sequence: TGTGCCAGCAGCCCTCCGGGACTAGCGGGGGGGTTGAATGAGCAGTTCTTC. This codes for CASSPPGLAGGLNEQFF.

The rearrangement uses TRBV5-1 and TRBJ1-1; 7 positions agree with TRBD1. V gave up 4 bases and J gave up 4 bases; unmatched junction bases: 4. CDR1 SGHRS and CDR2 YFSETQ come from the germline V gene. The CDR3 length is 13 residues. The CDR3 loop is CASSKDRPTEAFF. Here the CDR3 DNA reads TGCGCCAGCAGCAAGGACAGGCCCACTGAAGCTTTCTTT.

The gene calls are TRBV19 and TRBJ2-1; TRBD1 matches at 12 bases. This CDR3 is built from 16 residues. Germline assignment: CDR1 LNHDA and CDR2 SQIVND (reference sequence). V trimming: 5 bases; J trimming: 10 bases; junction bases outside the gene matches: 12. The CDR3 reads CASSSPGTGGLDEQFF. CDR3 DNA: TGTGCCAGTAGTTCCCCCGGGACAGGGGGCCTGGACGAGCAGTTCTTC. The full variable domain, its missing parts supplied by reference TRBV19 and TRBJ2-1, is DGGITQSPKYLFRKEGQNVTLSCEQNLNHDAMYWYRQDPGQGLRLIYYSQIVNDFQKGDIAEGYSVSREKKESFPLTVTSAQKNPTAFYLCASSSPGTGGLDEQFFGPGTRLTVL.

This rearrangement joins TRBV5-1 to TRBJ2-2, with a weak D call TRBD1 (6 bases). This CDR3 has 14 amino acids. Germline V gene data show CDR1 as SGHRS and CDR2 as YFSETQ. V was shortened by 7 bases and J by 2 bases, with 12 bases between the two germline ends. This chain's CDR3 is CASAGTLNTGELFF. DNA for the CDR3: TGCGCCAGCGCCGGGACACTCAACACCGGGGAGCTGTTTTTT.

The chain joins TRBV5-1 to TRBJ1-4, with D tentatively TRBD1 (5 bases). Germline V CDR1 and CDR2: SGHRS, YFSETQ. This CDR3 has 13 residues. V lost 7 bases to trimming and J lost 8 bases, with 15 bases between them. The CDR3, as DNA: TGCGCCAGCTCACCGGGGGAGTTGGAAAAACTGTTTTTT. Amino acid sequence: CASSPGELEKLFF.

The V and J genes are TRBV11-3 and TRBJ1-5; the match to TRBD1 covers 10 bases. Per germline, CDR1 SGHNT and CDR2 YENEEA. With V trimmed by 4 bases and J by 6 bases, 6 bases remained unmatched. The CDR3 is made up of 15 amino acids. In nucleotides, the CDR3 is TGTGCCAGCAGCTCCTTGACAGGGGGCTTTCAGCCCCAGCATTTT. Protein sequence: CASSSLTGGFQPQHF.

The table lists this clone with a count of one. The gene calls are TRBV19 and TRBJ1-6; D call uncertain. The CDR3 runs to 14 residues. V dropped 3 bases and J dropped 6 bases, with 9 bases sitting between them. CDR1 is LNHDA, CDR2 SQIVND, per germline (reference sequence). This CDR3 is CASSISGFNSPLHF. The CDR3 region has the DNA TGTGCCAGTAGTATCTCGGGATTTAATTCACCCCTCCACTTT.

The chain combines TRBV2 with TRBJ1-2; no firm D call. V was trimmed by 6 bases and J by 4 bases, leaving 6 bases between them. CDR1 is SNHLY and CDR2 is FYNNEI in the germline V gene. The CDR3 length is 11 residues. CDR3 nucleotides: TGTGCCAGCAGACAGATCTATGGCTACACCTTC. Residues: CASRQIYGYTF.

V and J are TRBV19 and TRBJ1-5, with 10 bases aligning to TRBD1. Germline loops: CDR1 LNHDA, CDR2 SQIVND (reference sequence). J gave up 7 bases and V 9 bases, and 6 bases lay outside the gene matches. The CDR3 is 13 amino acids. DNA for the CDR3: TGTGCCAGCGGGACAGGGGAACAACAGCCCCAGCATTTT. Its protein product is CASGTGEQQPQHF.

This chain links TRBV3-1 (or the pseudogene TRBV3-2) with TRBJ1-1; no definite D call. The V gene's germline CDR1 is LGHDT and CDR2 YNNKEL (reference sequence). The CDR3 loop spans 15 amino acids. Trimming removed 4 bases from V and 0 bases from J, with 12 bases in between. The CDR3 coding sequence is TGTGCCAGCAGCCGCGCGCGGGGTATGAACACTGAAGCTTTCTTT. It codes for CASSRARGMNTEAFF.

The chain joins TRBV10-1 to TRBJ2-2; the D gene is possibly TRBD2 (6 bases). The CDR3 runs to 15 residues. Germline V gene data show CDR1 as WNHNN and CDR2 as SYGVQD (reference sequence). The germline V and J ends were trimmed by 2 bases and 5 bases, with 12 bases remaining between them. The CDR3 DNA is TGCGCCAGCAGTGAGCGGGGGACGGGGACCGGGGAGCTGTTTTTT. Its protein is CASSERGTGTGELFF.

This sequence joins TRBV7-2 and TRBJ2-7, with D tentatively TRBD1 (6 bases). The V gene lost 4 bases and the J gene lost 7 bases, with 17 bases spanning the gap. The CDR3 is 14 amino acids. Per the germline V gene, CDR1 is SGHTA and CDR2 is FQGNSA. CDR3 DNA sequence: TGTGCCAGCAGCTCTCTACCAACAGGGATAGAGCAGTACTTC. Its translation is CASSSLPTGIEQYF. Combining the CDR3 with reference TRBV7-2 and TRBJ2-7 gives the whole variable domain GAGVSQSPSNKVTEKGKDVELRCDPISGHTALYWYRQSLGQGLEFLIYFQGNSAPDKSGLPSDRFSAERTGGSVSTLTIQRTQQEDSAVYLCASSSLPTGIEQYFGPGTRLTVT.

The V call is TRBV5-6, the J call TRBJ2-3; the D gene is possibly TRBD2 (5 bases). V shed 4 bases and J shed 4 bases, with 10 bases lying between them. The CDR3 is 13 amino acids. Germline CDR1 and CDR2: SGHDT and YYEEEE. The CDR3 here is CASSPGSPDTQYF. CDR3 nucleotides: TGTGCCAGCAGCCCGGGGTCCCCAGATACGCAGTATTTT.

This chain uses TRBV19 with TRBJ1-2, with D unclear. In germline, CDR1 is LNHDA, CDR2 SQIVND (reference sequence). Trimming removed 5 bases from V and 7 bases from J, with 17 bases in between. This CDR3 contains 14 residues. Written as DNA, the CDR3 is TGTGCCAGTAGTCCCCTCGGTGAAGCAGGTGGCTACACCTTC. Its translation is CASSPLGEAGGYTF.

As regards this clone: A read error may produce the germline difference seen at one junction end. V and J are TRBV2 and TRBJ1-2; TRBD1 is a possible D gene (6 bases). The CDR3 totals 10 residues. The germline CDR1 and CDR2 sequences are SNHLY and FYNNEI. The CDR3 reads CASRIGQTAF. CDR3 bases: TGTGCCAGCAGGATCGGACAGACCGCCTTC. Full variable domain (outside the CDR3, taken from reference TRBV2 and TRBJ1-2): EPEVTQTPSHQVTQMGQEVILRCVPISNHLYFYWYRQILGQKVEFLVSFYNNEISEKSEIFDDQFSVERPDGSNFTLKIRSTKLEDSAMYFCASRIGQTAFGSGTRLTVV.

V is TRBV3-1 (or the pseudogene TRBV3-2) and J is TRBJ2-7; D is perhaps TRBD1 (6 bases). There are 14 residues in the CDR3. The germline gives CDR1 LGHDT, CDR2 YNNKEL (reference sequence). The V and J ends lost 1 base and 3 bases respectively, with 10 bases between them. The CDR3 nucleotides read TGTGCCAGCAGCCAAGGGCAGGGGAGCTACGAGCAGTACTTC. Protein sequence: CASSQGQGSYEQYF.